The table lists the clone carrying this TCR beta chain with many counts. The antigen remains unidentified. Trimming shortened V by 2 bases and J by 0 bases, and 17 bases separated the two germline ends. Germline CDR1 is MNHNY and CDR2 is SVGAGI (reference sequence). This CDR3 is 17 amino acids long. The record originates from a study of T cells in Graves' hyperthyroidism and ophthalmopathy. Findings and caveats of the study: Separation of ophthalmopathy from stable hyperthyroidism was achieved by a 13 V-J model.

Amplified TCR beta CDR3 regions derived from RNA transcripts. RT-PCR in the first round (using the HTBI primer set) targeted the TCR CDR3. One entry per CDR3 protein results from TCRdb running MiXCR on the multiplex PCR reads. The sample lists roughly 200,000 distinct CDR3 sequences; about a sixth were seen once. Material for sequencing was blood. This receptor was obtained from a woman aged 45-60 years with Graves' hyperthyroidism. The chain employs TRBV6-6 and TRBJ2-7, with D perhaps matching TRBD1 or TRBD2 (5 bases each). The CDR3 sequence is CASSYVGAGEGSYEQYF. CDR3 DNA sequence: TGTGCCAGCAGTTACGTAGGGGCAGGAGAGGGCTCCTACGAGCAGTACTTC.